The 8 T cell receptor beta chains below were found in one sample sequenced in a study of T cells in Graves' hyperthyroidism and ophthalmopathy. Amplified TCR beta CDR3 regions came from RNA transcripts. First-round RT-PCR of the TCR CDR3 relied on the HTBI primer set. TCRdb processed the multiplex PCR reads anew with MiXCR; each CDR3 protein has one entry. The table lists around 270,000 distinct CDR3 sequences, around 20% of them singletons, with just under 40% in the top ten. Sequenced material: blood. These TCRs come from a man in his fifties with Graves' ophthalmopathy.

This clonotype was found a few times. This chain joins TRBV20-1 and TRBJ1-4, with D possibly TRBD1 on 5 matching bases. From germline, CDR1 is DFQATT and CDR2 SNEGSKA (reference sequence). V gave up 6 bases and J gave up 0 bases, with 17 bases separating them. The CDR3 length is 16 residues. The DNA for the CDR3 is TGCAGTGCCCTAGACTACAGGATTGCAACTAATGAAAAACTGTTTTTT. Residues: CSALDYRIATNEKLFF.

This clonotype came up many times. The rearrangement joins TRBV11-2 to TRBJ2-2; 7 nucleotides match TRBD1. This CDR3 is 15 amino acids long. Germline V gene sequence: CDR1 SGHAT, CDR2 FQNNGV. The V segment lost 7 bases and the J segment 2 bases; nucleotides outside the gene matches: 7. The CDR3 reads CASIYRGRNTGELFF. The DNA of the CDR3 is TGTGCCAGCATTTACAGGGGCCGAAACACCGGGGAGCTGTTTTTT.

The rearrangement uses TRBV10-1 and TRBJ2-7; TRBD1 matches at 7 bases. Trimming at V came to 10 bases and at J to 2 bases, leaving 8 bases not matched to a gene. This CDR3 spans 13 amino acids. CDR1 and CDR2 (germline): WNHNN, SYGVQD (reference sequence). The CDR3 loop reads CANHDRDAYEQYF. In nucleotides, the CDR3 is TGCGCCAACCACGACAGGGACGCCTACGAGCAGTACTTC.

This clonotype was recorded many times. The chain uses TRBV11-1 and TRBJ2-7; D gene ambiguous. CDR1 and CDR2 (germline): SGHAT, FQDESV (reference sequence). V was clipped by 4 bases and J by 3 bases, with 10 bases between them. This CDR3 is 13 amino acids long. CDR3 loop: CASSSPENYEQYF. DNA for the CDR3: TGTGCCAGCAGCTCGCCCGAAAACTACGAGCAGTACTTC.

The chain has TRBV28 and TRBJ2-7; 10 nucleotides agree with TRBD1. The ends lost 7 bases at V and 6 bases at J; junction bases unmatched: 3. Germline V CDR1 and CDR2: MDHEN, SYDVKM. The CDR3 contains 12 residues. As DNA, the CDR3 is TGTGCCAGCAAGACAGGGGGCGGCGAGCAGTACTTC. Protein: CASKTGGGEQYF.

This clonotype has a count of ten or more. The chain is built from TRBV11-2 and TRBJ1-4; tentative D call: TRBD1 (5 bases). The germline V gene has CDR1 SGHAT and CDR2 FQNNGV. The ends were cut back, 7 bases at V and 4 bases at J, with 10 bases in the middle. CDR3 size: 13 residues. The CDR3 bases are TGTGCCAGCACCCGGGGGGTTAATGAAAAACTGTTTTTT. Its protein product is CASTRGVNEKLFF. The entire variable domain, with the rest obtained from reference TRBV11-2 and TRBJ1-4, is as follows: EAGVAQSPRYKIIEKRQSVAFWCNPISGHATLYWYQQILGQGPKLLIQFQNNGVVDDSQLPKDRFSAERLKGVDSTLKIQPAKLEDSAVYLCASTRGVNEKLFFGSGTQLSVL.

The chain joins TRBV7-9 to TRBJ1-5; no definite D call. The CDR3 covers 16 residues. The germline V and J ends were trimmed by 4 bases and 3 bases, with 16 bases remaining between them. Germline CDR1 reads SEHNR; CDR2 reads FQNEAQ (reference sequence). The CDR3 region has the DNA TGTGCCAGCAGCTCAGAATCGCCCTTCAACAATCAGCCCCAGCATTTT. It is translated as CASSSESPFNNQPQHF.

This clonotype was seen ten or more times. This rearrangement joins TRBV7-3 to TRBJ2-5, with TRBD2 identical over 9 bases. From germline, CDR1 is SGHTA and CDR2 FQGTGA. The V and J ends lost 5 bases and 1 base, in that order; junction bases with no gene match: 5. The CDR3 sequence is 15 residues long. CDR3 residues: CASSPKAGGQETQYF. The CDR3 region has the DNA TGTGCCAGCAGCCCGAAAGCGGGGGGCCAAGAGACCCAGTACTTC.